One sample yielded the 25 T cell receptor beta chains listed below, sequenced in a study of OX40 agonist ivuxolimab in advanced cancers. Sequencing was performed with immunoSEQ multiplex PCR; in TCRdb, only in-frame clones are kept and a portion is missing. The sample consists of 50,000 or so clones, roughly nine tenths of them appearing once. The specimen was CD4+ or CD8+ T cells sorted from blood, collected in a trial of the OX40 agonist ivuxolimab. The receptors stem from an adult with an advanced solid tumor such as melanoma, head and neck, liver or kidney cancer.

This clone was seen only once. This sequence joins TRBV11-2 and TRBJ2-5, with D perhaps TRBD1 or TRBD2 (5 bases each). V was shortened by 3 bases and J by 4 bases, with 9 bases between the two germline ends. CDR1 and CDR2 from the germline V gene are SGHAT and FQNNGV. This CDR3 spans 13 amino acids. CDR3 nucleotides: TGTGCCAGCAGCTTCCAGGGAGTAGAGACCCAGTACTTC. It yields the protein CASSFQGVETQYF.

J is TRBJ2-3 and V is TRBV6-5, with D unclear. V lost 5 bases to trimming and J lost 0 bases, with 9 bases between them. CDR1 is MNHEY, CDR2 SVGAGI, per germline. The CDR3 sequence is 14 residues long. CDR3 residues: CASSGAYSTDTQYF. The CDR3 DNA is TGTGCCAGCAGTGGAGCGTATAGCACAGATACGCAGTATTTT.

The chain is built from TRBV20-1 and TRBJ2-7; tentatively, D is TRBD1 (5 bases). The CDR3 is 11 residues long. CDR1 DFQATT and CDR2 SNEGSKA come from the germline V gene (reference sequence). The CDR3 coding sequence is TGCAGAGGGGTAAGGGATCACGAGCAGTACTTC. Amino acid sequence: CRGVRDHEQYF.

J is TRBJ1-1 and V is TRBV7-2; D remains ambiguous. V was shortened by 5 bases and J by 6 bases, with 16 bases between the two germline ends. The CDR3 has 14 residues. Germline CDR1 is SGHTA and CDR2 is FQGNSA. CDR3: CASSPQRRVAEAFF. The CDR3 DNA reads TGTGCCAGCAGCCCACAGAGACGTGTAGCTGAAGCTTTCTTT.

For the CDR3, the DNA is TGTGCCAGCAGCAAAGAGGGGGGAGGACCTCCCGAGGCTTACGGGCAGTACTTC. Its protein product is CASSKEGGGPPEAYGQYF. J is TRBJ2-7 and V is TRBV21-1. TRBV21-1 is classified as a pseudogene. The CDR3 is 18 residues long.

The genes are TRBV5-1 and TRBJ1-1; D gene unclear. Trimming cost V 6 bases and J 4 bases, with 13 bases left between them. CDR1 is SGHRS and CDR2 is YFSETQ in the germline V gene. This CDR3 spans 13 amino acids. The CDR3 loop is CASTLGRFTEAFF. The CDR3 DNA reads TGCGCCAGCACACTGGGGAGGTTCACTGAAGCTTTCTTT.

This rearrangement joins TRBV9 to TRBJ2-7; 15 bases align to TRBD2. The germline V gene encodes CDR1 SGDLS and CDR2 YYNGEE. After removal of 4 bases from V and 7 bases from J, the junction contained 9 bases not matched to a gene. The CDR3 has 16 residues. CDR3: CASSPGLAGGQGEQYF. CDR3 DNA: TGTGCCAGCAGCCCGGGACTAGCGGGAGGCCAAGGGGAGCAGTACTTC. The entire variable domain, with the rest obtained from reference TRBV9 and TRBJ2-7, is as follows: DSGVTQTPKHLITATGQRVTLRCSPRSGDLSVYWYQQSLDQGLQFLIQYYNGEERAKGNILERFSAQQFPDLHSELNLSSLELGDSALYFCASSPGLAGGQGEQYFGPGTRLTVT.

V gene TRBV6-5 combines with J gene TRBJ1-5; the D gene is possibly TRBD1 (5 bases). Germline assignment: CDR1 MNHEY and CDR2 SVGAGI. CDR3 length: 16 residues. V lost 0 bases, J lost 1 base, and 10 bases lay in between. The DNA for the CDR3 is TGTGCCAGCAGTTACTCGGGGGGAATCAGCAATCAGCCCCAGCATTTT. It is translated as CASSYSGGISNQPQHF.

The V and J genes are TRBV18 and TRBJ2-7; D is unresolved. The CDR3 runs 15 residues. V shed 4 bases and J shed 0 bases, with 13 bases lying between them. CDR1 is KGHSH, CDR2 LQKENI, per germline. CDR3 region: CASSLEGISSYEQYF. The CDR3, as DNA: TGTGCCAGCTCACTAGAAGGGATAAGCTCCTACGAGCAGTACTTC.

This clone was seen a handful of times. This chain uses TRBV19 with TRBJ1-6; 8 bases match TRBD1. This CDR3 region has 15 residues. Germline loops: CDR1 LNHDA, CDR2 SQIVND (reference sequence). V lost 5 bases and J lost 10; bases outside the gene matches: 10. This chain's CDR3 is CASSPRTGNGSPLHF. CDR3 bases: TGTGCCAGTAGTCCACGGACAGGGAACGGATCACCCCTCCACTTT.

The V gene is TRBV5-8, the J gene TRBJ1-5, with a possible D match to TRBD1 (5 bases). Trimming cost V 1 base and J 4 bases, with 15 bases left between them. Looked up from germline, CDR1 is SGHTS and CDR2 is YDEGEE. The length of the CDR3 is 16 residues. CDR3 region: CASSLFRVGGNQPQHF. CDR3 sequence (DNA): TGTGCCAGCAGCTTGTTCAGGGTCGGGGGGAATCAGCCCCAGCATTTT.

This CDR3 is CASSLKTGSHEQYF. In nucleotides, the CDR3 is TGTGCCAGCAGCTTAAAGACGGGTTCCCACGAGCAGTACTTC. The J gene is TRBJ2-7, the V gene TRBV11-2; no clear D gene. The length of the CDR3 is 14 residues. In germline, CDR1 is SGHAT, CDR2 FQNNGV. The V and J ends lost 2 bases and 5 bases respectively, with 13 bases between them. Using reference TRBV11-2 and TRBJ2-7 for the parts outside the CDR3, the full variable domain is EAGVAQSPRYKIIEKRQSVAFWCNPISGHATLYWYQQILGQGPKLLIQFQNNGVVDDSQLPKDRFSAERLKGVDSTLKIQPAKLEDSAVYLCASSLKTGSHEQYFGPGTRLTVT.

The chain carries TRBV6-1 and TRBJ2-5, with 7 bases lining up with TRBD1. With 8 bases clipped from V and 3 bases from J, the junction kept 0 bases outside the gene matches. This CDR3 has 11 amino acids. Germline V CDR1 and CDR2: MNHNS, SASEGT. The CDR3 region is CASGTEETQYF. DNA of the CDR3: TGTGCCAGCGGGACAGAAGAGACCCAGTACTTC.

Regarding this clone: One end of the junction is discordant with germline, which a read error may explain. This chain connects TRBV5-1 to TRBJ2-1, with 13 bases identical to TRBD2. Per the germline V gene, CDR1 is SGHRS and CDR2 is YFSETQ. The CDR3 contains 18 residues. The CDR3: CASRLGLAGTTAYNEQFF. DNA for the CDR3: TGCGCCAGCAGATTGGGACTAGCGGGAACGACCGCCTACAATGAGCAGTTCTTC.

The chain joins TRBV7-3 to TRBJ2-4; D is perhaps TRBD1 or TRBD2 (5 bases each). Germline V gives CDR1 SGHTA, CDR2 FQGTGA. The germline V and J ends were trimmed by 5 bases and 2 bases, with 10 bases remaining between them. The CDR3 sequence is 14 residues long. The CDR3 nucleotides read TGTGCCAGCAGCGGGGGATCGACCAAAAACATTCAGTACTTC. It yields the protein CASSGGSTKNIQYF.

The chain carries TRBV5-6 and TRBJ1-1; no definite D call. The CDR3 consists of 13 residues. V lost 0 bases, J lost 4 bases, and 7 bases lay in between. Looked up from germline, CDR1 is SGHDT and CDR2 is YYEEEE. As DNA, the CDR3 is TGTGCCAGCAGCTTGGGCTGGGGCACTGAAGCTTTCTTT. It codes for CASSLGWGTEAFF. Full variable domain (rest looked up from reference TRBV5-6 and TRBJ1-1): DAGVTQSPTHLIKTRGQQVTLRCSPKSGHDTVSWYQQALGQGPQFIFQYYEEEERQRGNFPDRFSGHQFPNYSSELNVNALLLGDSALYLCASSLGWGTEAFFGQGTRLTVV.

This rearrangement joins TRBV9 to TRBJ2-2; 9 bases agree with TRBD1. The CDR3 is 15 amino acids. J was trimmed by 5 bases and V by 5 bases; bases with no gene match: 7. Germline values: CDR1 SGDLS, CDR2 YYNGEE. Here the CDR3 reads CASSTQGAETGELFF. In DNA form, the CDR3 reads TGTGCCAGCAGTACACAGGGGGCTGAGACCGGGGAGCTGTTTTTT.

CDR3 in amino acids: CASSQQGGSYEQYF. CDR3 DNA: TGTGCCAGCAGCCAACAGGGAGGCTCCTACGAGCAGTACTTC. The rearrangement uses TRBV7-2 and TRBJ2-7, with D perhaps matching TRBD1 or TRBD2 (6 bases each). CDR1 and CDR2 (germline): SGHTA, FQGNSA. V lost 5 bases and J 0 bases, leaving 11 bases between the germline ends. The CDR3 length is 14 residues.

The genes are TRBV7-9 and TRBJ1-2; D is unresolved. Trimming pared 5 bases from V and 4 bases from J, leaving 14 bases between. The CDR3 loop spans 14 amino acids. Per germline, CDR1 SEHNR and CDR2 FQNEAQ (reference sequence). The CDR3 spells CASSPGRWGYGYTF. As DNA, the CDR3 is TGTGCCAGCAGCCCGGGCCGTTGGGGCTATGGCTACACCTTC.

The chain joins TRBV7-3 to TRBJ1-1; D is uncertain. CDR3 length: 13 residues. In germline, CDR1 is SGHTA, CDR2 FQGTGA. Trimming removed 3 bases from V and 3 bases from J, with 8 bases in between. The CDR3 here is CASSFGRDTEAFF. For the CDR3, the DNA is TGTGCCAGCAGCTTCGGGAGAGACACTGAAGCTTTCTTT. Full variable domain (remainder filled in from reference TRBV7-3 and TRBJ1-1): GAGVSQTPSNKVTEKGKYVELRCDPISGHTALYWYRQSLGQGPEFLIYFQGTGAADDSGLPNDRFFAVRPEGSVSTLKIQRTERGDSAVYLCASSFGRDTEAFFGQGTRLTVV.

The V call is TRBV21-1, the J call TRBJ2-1; TRBD2 is the table's D call and was not checked against the DNA. TRBV21-1 is a recognized pseudogene. The CDR3 extends over 19 amino acids. The CDR3 loop is CASSYSGTPIRRAYNEQFF. In DNA, the CDR3 is TGTGCCAGCAGTTATTCCGGGACCCCAATCCGGAGGGCATACAATGAGCAGTTCTTC.

This clone was observed a single time. The CDR3 loop is CAWSKGQGARETQYF. DNA for the CDR3: TGTGCCTGGAGTAAGGGACAGGGGGCGAGGGAGACCCAGTACTTC. This chain uses TRBV30 with TRBJ2-5; TRBD1 matches 12 bases. The CDR3 loop spans 15 amino acids. Losses at the gene ends were 2 bases for V and 5 bases for J; bases not matched to a gene: 6. CDR1 and CDR2 (germline): GTSNPN, SVGIG (reference sequence).

The genes are TRBV7-9 and TRBJ1-1; D might be TRBD1 (5 bases). CDR1 and CDR2 from the germline V gene are SEHNR and FQNEAQ (reference sequence). V lost 1 base, J lost 0 bases, and 18 bases lay in between. The CDR3 is 18 residues long. In nucleotides, the CDR3 is TGTGCCAGCAGCTTAGGGGGCTCCCGAGCAGGGATGAACACTGAAGCTTTCTTT. It codes for CASSLGGSRAGMNTEAFF.

This clone was counted a single time. The J gene is TRBJ2-3, the V gene TRBV9; 8 bases agree with TRBD2. J gave up 7 bases and V 1 base, and 11 bases lay outside the gene matches. Germline V gene sequence: CDR1 SGDLS, CDR2 YYNGEE. This CDR3 is built from 16 residues. CDR3 amino acids: CASSVTVSGGVYTQYF. The CDR3 DNA is TGTGCCAGCAGCGTAACCGTATCCGGGGGGGTATATACGCAGTATTTT.

The chain uses TRBV6-6 and TRBJ2-7; no firm D call. CDR3 length: 11 residues. Trimming took 4 bases from V and 2 from J, leaving 3 bases between them. Germline values: CDR1 MNHNY, CDR2 SVGAGI (reference sequence). CDR3 DNA sequence: TGTGCCAGCAGTTCCACCTACGAGCAGTACTTC. It translates to CASSSTYEQYF.